This is a list of T cell receptor beta chains from one sample in a study of blood T cells in healthy people across ages. TCRdb ran MiXCR on the 5' RACE reads and lists one entry per CDR3 protein. This table holds some 1,800,000 distinct CDR3 sequences, approximately 39% found once. Material: blood. The source of these receptors is a human donor in good health. Both conserved end residues are part of each CDR3. D genes are given only for firm matches. Size values are once, few and many counts, or a class for expanded clones, and some rows have none.

j_gene	v_gene	d_gene	abundance	CDR3aa	CDR3nt
TRBJ2-1	TRBV11-2	NA	few	CASSLGTEKQFF	TGTGCCAGCAGCTTAGGGACGGAAAAGCAGTTCTTC
TRBJ1-2	TRBV4-2	NA	NA	CASSQEGQAFYGYTF	TGTGCCAGCAGCCAAGAGGGACAAGCCTTCTATGGCTACACCTTC
TRBJ2-2	TRBV20-1	TRBD1	NA	CSAADRERTGELFF	TGCAGTGCCGCAGACAGGGAGCGCACCGGGGAGCTGTTTTTT
TRBJ2-7	TRBV20-1	TRBD2	once	CSAPNLRGVTYEQYF	TGCAGTGCGCCTAATCTGCGGGGGGTCACCTACGAGCAGTACTTC
TRBJ1-2	TRBV4-2	TRBD1	NA	CASSQQGDRGGYTF	TGTGCCAGCAGCCAACAGGGGGACAGAGGTGGCTACACCTTC
TRBJ1-1	TRBV7-2	NA	once	CASSPVLMNTEAFF	TGTGCCAGCAGCCCCGTCTTGATGAACACTGAAGCTTTCTTT
TRBJ1-5	TRBV9	NA	NA	CASSVGQEDQPQHF	TGTGCCAGCAGCGTAGGACAGGAGGATCAGCCCCAGCATTTT
TRBJ2-5	TRBV7-9	TRBD1	few	CASSLTGTGGSETQYF	TGTGCCAGCAGCTTAACCGGGACAGGGGGCTCAGAGACCCAGTACTTC
TRBJ1-1	TRBV25-1	TRBD1	NA	CASSPRDRVDTEAFF	TGTGCCAGCAGTCCGCGGGACAGGGTTGACACTGAAGCTTTCTTT
TRBJ2-5	TRBV10-3	TRBD1	NA	CAISEEDRGLETQYF	TGTGCCATCAGTGAGGAGGACAGGGGGCTAGAGACCCAGTACTTC
TRBJ1-1	TRBV7-8	NA	few	CASSPNWNTEAFF	TGTGCCAGCAGCCCCAATTGGAACACTGAAGCTTTCTTT
TRBJ1-2	TRBV6-6	TRBD1	NA	CASGQGGLYGYTF	TGTGCCAGCGGACAGGGAGGGCTATATGGCTACACCTTC
TRBJ2-3	TRBV10-3	TRBD1	NA	CAITTGGSGTDTQYF	TGTGCCATCACGACAGGGGGTTCAGGCACAGATACGCAGTATTTT
TRBJ2-1	TRBV3-1	NA	few	CASSQKGTYRVKNEQFF	TGTGCCAGCAGCCAAAAGGGAACCTACAGGGTAAAGAATGAGCAGTTCTTC
TRBJ1-2	TRBV10-3	NA	NA	CAIRLGGPNGYTF	TGTGCCATCCGGTTGGGGGGCCCGAATGGCTACACCTTC
TRBJ2-1	TRBV10-2	NA	NA	CASSVRGLWSEQFF	TGCGCCAGCAGTGTCCGGGGGCTGTGGAGTGAGCAGTTCTTC
TRBJ2-1	TRBV20-1	NA	NA	CSASQGGAVDNEQFF	TGCAGTGCTAGTCAAGGAGGGGCAGTTGACAATGAGCAGTTCTTC
TRBJ1-2	TRBV12-3/TRBV12-4	NA	NA	CASSLRGVSGYTF	TGTGCCAGCAGTTTAAGGGGGGTTTCTGGCTACACCTTC
TRBJ1-1	TRBV9	TRBD1	few	CASSVEGTGSEAFF	TGTGCCAGCAGCGTAGAGGGGACAGGCTCCGAAGCTTTCTTT
TRBJ1-1	TRBV29-1	NA	few	CSVVYYTEAFF	TGCAGCGTTGTCTATTACACTGAAGCTTTCTTT
TRBJ1-5	TRBV12-3/TRBV12-4	NA	few	CASSFWATYSNQPQHF	TGTGCCAGCAGTTTTTGGGCAACATATAGCAATCAGCCCCAGCATTTT
TRBJ2-3	TRBV4-3	TRBD2	NA	CASSFSWTSGGARGDTQYF	TGCGCCAGCAGCTTCTCTTGGACTAGCGGGGGGGCCAGGGGAGATACGCAGTATTTT
TRBJ1-2	TRBV28	NA	few	CASSPIAPGGLYGYTF	TGTGCCAGCAGTCCAATAGCCCCGGGAGGATTATATGGCTACACCTTC
TRBJ1-2	TRBV5-1	TRBD1	few	CASGTGRGYTF	TGCGCCAGCGGGACAGGACGTGGCTACACCTTC
TRBJ2-3	TRBV5-1	TRBD1	few	CASKGTGVEDTQYF	TGCGCCAGCAAAGGGACAGGGGTTGAAGATACGCAGTATTTT
TRBJ2-3	TRBV5-1	NA	NA	CASSLPVGSTDTQYF	TGCGCCAGCAGCTTGCCCGTTGGGAGCACAGATACGCAGTATTTT
TRBJ2-7	TRBV19	NA	NA	CASSIRRETESEQYF	TGTGCCAGTAGTATTCGCCGGGAGACGGAAAGCGAGCAGTACTTC
TRBJ2-1	TRBV5-1	TRBD2	many	CASSLAGGNEQFF	TGTGCCAGCAGCTTAGCGGGGGGGAATGAGCAGTTCTTC
TRBJ1-2	TRBV20-1	NA	NA	CSARGGSTYYGHTF	TGCAGTGCTAGAGGCGGGTCGACTTACTATGGCCACACCTTC
TRBJ2-7	TRBV29-1	NA	few	CSVEMGGYEQYF	TGTAGCGTTGAGATGGGGGGCTACGAGCAGTACTTC
TRBJ2-1	TRBV9	NA	NA	CASSERVYNEQFF	TGTGCCAGCAGCGAACGGGTATACAATGAGCAGTTCTTC
TRBJ1-2	TRBV29-1	TRBD1	NA	CSVRFGQGANYGYTF	TGCAGCGTCCGGTTTGGACAGGGGGCTAACTATGGCTACACCTTC
TRBJ1-2	TRBV6-1	TRBD1	NA	CASSEQPGQGPEGYTF	TGTGCCAGCAGTGAACAGCCGGGACAGGGGCCCGAGGGCTACACCTTC
TRBJ2-1	TRBV5-1	NA	few	CASSLDPANEQFF	TGCGCCAGCAGCTTGGATCCCGCCAATGAGCAGTTCTTC
TRBJ2-3	TRBV20-1	TRBD2	NA	CSASPQVAGAPDTQYF	TGCAGTGCTAGCCCACAGGTAGCGGGGGCTCCAGATACGCAGTATTTT
TRBJ2-7	TRBV5-1	NA	few	CASSFQPYEQYF	TGCGCCAGCAGCTTCCAGCCCTACGAGCAGTACTTC
TRBJ2-5	TRBV20-1	NA	NA	CSARDRRWEEETQYF	TGCAGTGCTAGAGATAGGCGTTGGGAGGAAGAGACCCAGTACTTC
TRBJ1-3	TRBV10-3	NA	NA	CAIRDSDSGNTIYF	TGTGCCATCAGGGACAGCGACTCTGGAAACACCATATATTTT
TRBJ2-1	TRBV9	TRBD1	NA	CASTKSADRAGEQFF	TGTGCCAGCACCAAATCCGCGGACAGGGCTGGGGAGCAGTTCTTC
TRBJ2-1	TRBV20-1	TRBD2	few	CSAASLAGGPGEQFF	TGCAGTGCCGCCTCGCTAGCGGGGGGGCCTGGGGAGCAGTTCTTC
TRBJ1-1	TRBV29-1	TRBD1	few	CSVGYRGPLDTEAFF	TGCAGCGTTGGGTACAGGGGACCACTTGACACTGAAGCTTTCTTT
TRBJ2-7	TRBV20-1	NA	NA	CSARGTSEQYF	TGCAGTGCTAGAGGAACTAGCGAGCAGTACTTC
TRBJ1-5	TRBV7-8	TRBD1	NA	CASSSSDRLNQPQHF	TGTGCCAGCAGCTCCTCGGACAGGTTAAATCAGCCCCAGCATTTT
TRBJ1-2	TRBV20-1	TRBD1	NA	CSARDRTPTGYSGYTF	TGCAGTGCTAGAGACCGAACCCCGACAGGGTATAGTGGCTACACCTTC
TRBJ1-1	TRBV20-1	TRBD1	NA	CSARERQGAFF	TGCAGTGCTCGCGAGAGACAGGGAGCTTTCTTT
TRBJ2-7	TRBV14	NA	many	CASSQTNSYEQYF	TGTGCCAGCAGTCAGACTAACTCCTACGAGCAGTACTTC
TRBJ2-7	TRBV28	TRBD2	NA	CASSLAGSSGNSYEQYF	TGTGCCAGCAGTTTAGCAGGTTCTAGCGGAAACTCCTACGAGCAGTACTTC
TRBJ2-7	TRBV3-1	NA	NA	CASSQETPGYNEQYF	TGTGCCAGCAGCCAAGAGACGCCAGGGTACAACGAGCAGTACTTC
TRBJ2-7	TRBV12-3/TRBV12-4	NA	NA	CASSQTIYGQYF	TGTGCCAGCAGTCAGACCATCTACGGGCAGTACTTC
TRBJ2-3	TRBV28	NA	few	CASSSPEGPGPRFTDTQYF	TGTGCCAGCAGTTCCCCAGAAGGCCCGGGACCCCGATTTACGGATACGCAGTATTTT
TRBJ1-2	TRBV4-3	TRBD1	NA	CASSQEGGRSYGYTF	TGCGCCAGCAGCCAAGAAGGGGGCAGGAGCTATGGCTACACCTTC
TRBJ2-7	TRBV29-1	NA	few	CSVREGAFEQYF	TGCAGCGTAAGGGAAGGGGCCTTCGAGCAGTACTTC
TRBJ1-1	TRBV7-2	NA	few	CASNYQRGEGEAFF	TGTGCCAGCAACTACCAAAGGGGGGAGGGTGAAGCTTTCTTT
TRBJ1-5	TRBV6-1	NA	NA	CASNVWDYSNQPQHF	TGTGCCAGCAATGTATGGGACTATAGCAATCAGCCCCAGCATTTT
TRBJ2-1	TRBV11-3	NA	few	CASSAQGLHEQFF	TGTGCCAGCAGCGCTCAGGGGCTACATGAGCAGTTCTTC